These 8 T cell receptor beta chains were all obtained from the same sample, sequenced in a study of vaccination and CD4 T cells after COVID-19. Stated treatment: approximately 9-day PBMC culture with coronavirus spike peptide pools or control peptides (ViraFEST assay). No antigen is known for these receptors. Cultured CD4+ T cells had their DNA profiled by the Oncomine TCR Beta short-read assay. Using its own MiXCR run on the PCR reads, TCRdb lists one record per CDR3 protein. The data show under 20,000 distinct CDR3 sequences, with about 80% seen just once and about 18% held by the top ten. Specimen: CD4+ T cells from blood, cultured in vitro, collected after SARS-CoV-2 vaccination. These receptor sequences come from a human donor who received a COVID-19 vaccine.

The chain has TRBV7-3 and TRBJ2-3; D not resolved. The germline V and J ends were trimmed by 3 bases and 0 bases, with 4 bases remaining between them. Germline V lookup: CDR1 SGHTA, CDR2 FQGTGA. This CDR3 has 13 residues. The CDR3 DNA reads TGTGCCAGCAGCTTCGAGAGCACAGATACGCAGTATTTT. Amino acid sequence: CASSFESTDTQYF.

This clonotype was seen a handful of times. The chain uses TRBV6-1 and TRBJ1-5, with D unresolved. Germline V gene data show CDR1 as MNHNS and CDR2 as SASEGT. V lost 2 bases and J lost 4, with 12 bases in between. The CDR3 runs to 15 residues. The CDR3 DNA follows: TGTGCCAGCAGTGAACCAAGCCTGATGAATCAGCCCCAGCATTTT. Its translation: CASSEPSLMNQPQHF.

This clonotype was observed a handful of times. The rearrangement joins TRBV6-1 to TRBJ1-2; D is perhaps TRBD1 (6 bases). Per germline, CDR1 MNHNS and CDR2 SASEGT. The CDR3 runs to 19 residues. The ends were cut back, 2 bases at V and 1 base at J, with 23 bases in the middle. The DNA for the CDR3 is TGTGCCAGCAGTGAAAGGCCCTCCGTTTCAGGGGCCCTTAACTATGGCTACACCTTC. Protein product: CASSERPSVSGALNYGYTF.

The V call is TRBV20-1, the J call TRBJ2-5; 9 bases match TRBD1. The CDR3 is 14 residues long. V lost 3 bases, J lost 5 bases, and 7 bases stayed unmatched. Germline V gene data show CDR1 as DFQATT and CDR2 as SNEGSKA (reference sequence). CDR3 sequence: CSARDRGRVETQYF. The CDR3 bases are TGCAGTGCTAGGGACAGGGGAAGGGTCGAGACCCAGTACTTC.

V gene TRBV7-9 combines with J gene TRBJ2-1; 9 positions match TRBD2. J was trimmed by 5 bases and V by 5 bases; bases with no gene match: 10. This CDR3 comprises 16 residues. Germline values: CDR1 SEHNR, CDR2 FQNEAQ (reference sequence). CDR3 sequence (DNA): TGTGCCAGCAGCCGAAACAGCGGGGGGCCTGACAATGAGCAGTTCTTC. Translating it yields CASSRNSGGPDNEQFF.

The CDR3 DNA is TGTGCCACCAGTGAGTTGCTGGGGGGCTACACCTTC. Translated: CATSELLGGYTF. This rearrangement joins TRBV24-1 to TRBJ1-2; D not certain. The V gene's germline CDR1 is KGHDR and CDR2 SFDVKD. The ends were cut back, 4 bases at V and 8 bases at J, with 10 bases in the middle. This CDR3 region has 12 residues.

The chain has TRBV19 and TRBJ2-5; maybe TRBD1 (8 bases). Germline V gene sequence: CDR1 LNHDA, CDR2 SQIVND (reference sequence). Trimming removed 5 bases from V and 5 bases from J, with 18 bases in between. The CDR3 runs 15 residues. For the CDR3, the DNA is TGTGCCAGTAGTGGCCGGGACAGGCGGGGGGAGACCCAGTACTTC. It yields the protein CASSGRDRRGETQYF. Full variable domain (rest looked up from reference TRBV19 and TRBJ2-5): DGGITQSPKYLFRKEGQNVTLSCEQNLNHDAMYWYRQDPGQGLRLIYYSQIVNDFQKGDIAEGYSVSREKKESFPLTVTSAQKNPTAFYLCASSGRDRRGETQYFGPGTRLLVL.

The chain carries TRBV2 and TRBJ1-2; D ambiguous. Deletions cut 4 bases from V and 0 bases from J, with 6 bases between. Per germline, CDR1 SNHLY and CDR2 FYNNEI. The length of the CDR3 is 13 residues. The CDR3: CASSGAANYGYTF. The CDR3 DNA sequence: TGTGCCAGCAGTGGGGCAGCTAACTATGGCTACACCTTC.